This T cell receptor (beta chain) was identified during a study of cytomegalovirus exposure and HLA in healthy donors (dated by TCRdb to about 2017). About the investigation overall: In an earlier analysis of about 560 of the donors, approximately 260 Gb of sequence data and some 100 million unique TCR beta sequences from about 179 million T cells were reported. An early release that covered around 590 HLA-typed donors contained about 300 gigabases of sequencing data and roughly 84 million unique TCR sequences. Of the 300 to 400 genotyped donors, 65% to 90% fell in the genetic ancestry cluster associated with self-reported Caucasian donors. The study was designed to test whether signatures of past pathogen exposure could be identified by cataloging public T cell receptors. The study used immunosequencing to profile the T cell repertoires of about 670 subjects and linked those repertoires to cytomegalovirus serostatus. A separate validation cohort of roughly 120 different subjects was used in addition to the approximately 670-subject first cohort. High-throughput TCR immunosequencing, statistical association of individual TCRs with disease status, and machine learning were combined to predict cytomegalovirus infection status. To study patterns of TCR occurrence, a later analysis re-analyzed previously published TCR beta repertoires from more than 550 donors and added high-resolution HLA genotyping. Rather than drawing on any new phenotypic data, the later analysis identified candidate immune exposures from TCR beta sequences and the way those sequences occurred across donors. In an earlier analysis of a few hundred of the donors, high-throughput TCR beta sequencing was used to judge whether each TCR beta V gene segment behaved as functional or pseudogenic. Donor age, sex, ethnicity and CMV serostatus were compiled alongside the repertoire data. In a later genetic analysis, genome-wide SNP genotypes for 398 of the 666 donors were used, and that subset was treated as a discovery cohort. Every repertoire in the discovery cohort had been generated on one and the same sequencing platform. HLA typing included class I and class II loci at four-digit resolution. Typing coverage differed by locus: A, B, C, DRB1 and DQB1 were typed in about 620-640 donors, DQA1 in about 510, DPA1 in approximately 600, and DPB1 in around 490. Several DR-DQ haplotypes were handled as single units for association and clustering because linkage in the cohort was strong. Across approximately 420 genotyped donors of the cohort, an average of about 240,000 unique TCR beta nucleotide sequences per donor were sequenced, and roughly a sixth of those sequences were non-productive. The paper's findings and limits, for the study overall: In a later genetic analysis, a missense DCLRE1C variant was associated with V-gene and J-gene trimming of TCR beta chains, and the association was replicated in an independent cohort. In a later analysis, TCR association rates were found to vary across HLA loci, with the most associated TCRs seen for DRB1 alleles and the fewest for HLA-C alleles. A later analysis reported that several top co-occurrence clusters appeared linked to parvovirus B19, influenza, CMV and Epstein-Barr virus. A later analysis found that HLA-associated TCR beta chains were more clonally expanded and had lower generation probabilities than equally common non-associated chains. The presence/absence analyses assumed that sequencing depth was roughly uniform across donors, and that assumption may not be true. In a later genetic analysis, fewer N-insertions in productive TCRs were reported among donors in an Asian-associated ancestry cluster than the roughly 670-donor mean. The authors suggested that the approach could potentially be generalized to other disease states and immunological phenotypes. Immune exposure information for the cohort was limited to CMV serostatus. Because HLA typing was unavailable for some donors at each locus, only the typed subset was used in association tests. Because the 87-base-pair reads could not distinguish some IMGT-functional V segments, including TRBV6-2 and TRBV6-3, those segments were excluded. Assigning TCR associations to individual alleles was difficult when HLA alleles, especially DR and DQ, strongly co-occurred. Broadly in line with IMGT annotations, most TCR beta V segments showed up in productive rearrangements about 87% or about 30% of the time in an earlier analysis of 450 to 750 of the donors. A few of the identified cytomegalovirus-associated TCR beta chains were confirmed in vitro to be specific for cytomegalovirus antigens. The sequencing pipeline was judged likely to have produced a cluster of highly shared sequence variants as a technical artifact. A later analysis found that most CMV-associated TCR beta chains appeared HLA-restricted, with HLA associations seemingly driven largely by CMV exposure. Correlated functional status among segregating V segments might reflect linkage disequilibrium, but an unknown experimental factor could not be ruled out. Most TCR sequences were seen in very few donors, while some public TCRs were found in many individuals. In both the original and validation cohorts, the classifier was reported to diagnose cytomegalovirus status with high specificity and sensitivity. Some 15 rarely observed V segments, including chromosome 9 orphons, were excluded from the earlier analysis of approximately 600 of the donors because counts were too low. In this cohort, only TCR beta chains were sequenced, and detectable features were limited by the absence of alpha or paired-chain data. A total of 150 to 200 TCR beta chains were listed by the study as associated with cytomegalovirus. At a false discovery rate of 0.05, a later analysis linked 15,000 to 20,000 TCR beta sequences to specific HLA alleles. A further reported finding was that TCR beta sequences accurately predicted the HLA-A and HLA-B alleles for most subjects in the first cohort.

Libraries came from the immunoSEQ multiplex PCR assay. The multiplex PCR relied on a mix of 60 forward primers for TCR Vbeta segments and 13 reverse primers for TCR Jbeta segments. The CDR3 region of rearranged TCR beta genes was amplified from genomic DNA with a multiplex PCR assay. On the Illumina HiSeq System, the amplified TCR beta libraries were sequenced as 87-base-pair reads. The source study handled its data this way. A later analysis counted 75 million to 100 million unique TCR beta chains across the 650 to 800 repertoires, and roughly 11 million of these chains were shared by at least two donors. Raw reads were error-corrected and collapsed into unique sequences with a nearest-neighbor algorithm that merged closely related sequences to remove PCR and sequencing errors. CDR3 sequences were aligned to IMGT reference sequences to assign V, D and J gene segments. For a sequence to be retained, a match of at least six nucleotides to both a V gene segment and a J gene segment was required. Rearrangements were classified as productive when the CDR3 lacked stop codons and remained in frame with V and J, and all other rearrangements were classified as non-productive. CDR3 was defined according to IMGT convention as the region running from the second conserved V-encoded cysteine to the conserved J-encoded phenylalanine. The earlier analysis of 550 to 650 of the donors excluded any sequence lacking an unambiguous match to a single V gene segment. In an earlier analysis of 450 to 700 of the donors, V segments were called functional above 56.7% productive rearrangements and were called segregating when the between-donor standard deviation exceeded 5%. A statistical classification framework was built to diagnose cytomegalovirus status from the catalog of TCR beta chain sequences. In a later analysis, V and J genes were assigned by comparing TCR nucleotide sequences against IMGT/GENE-DB human TR gene sequences. The TCRdist pipeline was used in a later analysis to assign CDR3 sequences and most-parsimonious VDJ recombination scenarios. In a later analysis, each TCR beta chain was defined by its CDR3 amino acid sequence together with its V-gene family, and reads lacking a unique V-gene family were excluded. As a way to deal with suspected cross-contamination and a sequencing artifact, a later analysis dropped hundreds of nucleotide sequences that were highly shared and had low generation probability. A later analysis calculated a clonal expansion index for each public chain from normalized within-repertoire ranks of inferred template counts. In a later analysis, generation probabilities were computed using a VDJ recombination model fitted to out-of-frame rearrangements, and the results were checked against IGoR. A later analysis scored TCR-TCR, TCR-HLA and TCR-CMV co-occurrence with hypergeometric tests, applying a repertoire-size bias correction to TCR pairs. A later analysis estimated false discovery rates by permuting HLA or CMV assignments 20 times. A later analysis grouped co-occurring TCRs with DBSCAN, adding TCRdist sequence similarity when clustering within HLA-allele-positive subsets. Repertoires with fewer than 30,000 or more than 120,000 public chains, plus five repertoires with anomalous nucleotide sharing, were excluded from co-occurrence clustering. TCRdb holds this immuneACCESS table with in-frame rearrangements only. Some clones are missing; in checked studies, unresolved V genes explain under half, and the rest has no known cause. V and J calls and clone size follow that table, whereas D and trimming were derived from the DNA. The sample records 40,000 to 45,000 clones, around 87% of which are singletons. Roughly 8% of the sample comes from the top ten.

For this clone: The antigen it recognizes is unknown. No much larger clone is present one base from it, and per-base qualities are unavailable.

The cohort consisted of some 670 healthy bone marrow donors. At the time of sampling, all cohort members were nominally healthy, though unrecorded immune exposures were likely present. The donor tested CMV seropositive, placing the donor among the roughly 300 seropositive members of the cohort. A peripheral blood sample was provided by each donor, and peripheral blood mononuclear cells were used for TCR beta sequencing. Genomic DNA extraction from the blood cell samples was performed with the Qiagen DNeasy Blood Extraction Kit. Relative to germline, V is 6 bases shorter and J is 6 bases shorter, with 15 bases between their ends. The CDR3, from cysteine to phenylalanine, totals 14 residues. The only DNA kept is the CDR3, 42 bases in frame from the first base. In the germline V gene (reference sequence), CDR1 corresponds to LNHDA and CDR2 to SQIVND.

Sequenced: PBMCs. The rearranged chain carries TRBV19 and TRBJ1-5; 5 matching bases give a weak D call of TRBD1. The clonotype comes from a woman aged 40-49 years in good health and CMV-seropositive. The DNA is as follows: TGTGCCAGTAGCCTCACAGGCGTGGGTCAGCCCCAGCATTTT. Translated, this gives CASSLTGVGQPQHF.